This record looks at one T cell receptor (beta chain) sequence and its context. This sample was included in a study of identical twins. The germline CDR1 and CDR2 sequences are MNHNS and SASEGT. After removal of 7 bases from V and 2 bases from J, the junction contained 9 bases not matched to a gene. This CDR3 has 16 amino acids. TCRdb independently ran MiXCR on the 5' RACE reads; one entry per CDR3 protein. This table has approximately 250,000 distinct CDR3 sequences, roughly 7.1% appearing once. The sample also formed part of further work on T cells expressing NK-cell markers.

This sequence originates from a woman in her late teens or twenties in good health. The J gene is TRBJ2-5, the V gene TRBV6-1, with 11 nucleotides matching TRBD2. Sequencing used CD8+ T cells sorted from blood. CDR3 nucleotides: TGTGCCAGCACCCAAGGGACTAGCGGACAACAAGAGACCCAGTACTTC. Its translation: CASTQGTSGQQETQYF.